This record looks at one TCR beta chain sequence and its context. The antigen is unknown. Other nucleotide sequences from this sample produce the same CDR3. This sample is part of a study of shared clonotypes between healthy human individuals. Study-wide points: Investigators collected only blood, and repertoires in tissues likely differ. Generation probability values for non-shared clonotypes were lower than those for clonotypes shared by all four donors.

The V gene lost 2 bases and the J gene lost 0 bases, with 8 bases spanning the gap. The CDR3 totals 14 residues. Germline CDR1 and CDR2: SGHAT and FQNNGV. TCRdb keeps only in-frame clones here, not all; method: immunoSEQ multiplex PCR. The repertoire includes around 750,000 clones, approximately 79% of them detected once, and approximately 1.7% sits in the top ten. V is TRBV11-2 and J is TRBJ2-7; D remains ambiguous. The clonotype originates from a woman in her 30s in good health. The sequencing input was memory CD4+ T cells sorted from blood. Regarding subset: CD45RA-negative fraction. Here the CDR3 reads CASSLQRDSYEQYF. CDR3 bases: TGTGCCAGCAGCTTACAAAGGGACTCCTACGAGCAGTACTTC.